The 17 T cell receptor beta chains listed next were all sequenced from one sample in a study of T cell clones after liver transplantation. Profiled with immunoSEQ multiplex PCR; TCRdb holds only in-frame clones, not every one. The data contain about 120,000 clones, around nine tenths of them singletons. Source: CD4+ T cells from blood, taken 12 months after liver transplant. These receptors originate from a human patient who received a liver transplant. Some T cells may have come from the graft donor.

The chain combines TRBV7-3 with TRBJ2-5, with D unresolved. Looked up from germline, CDR1 is SGHTA and CDR2 is FQGTGA. This CDR3 has 13 residues. Trimming removed 3 bases from V and 5 bases from J, with 10 bases in between. CDR3 DNA sequence: TGTGCCAGCAGCTTGGGCTTAGTCGAGACCCAGTACTTC. It specifies CASSLGLVETQYF.

The chain recombines TRBV7-6 with TRBJ2-1, with a possible D match to TRBD2 (6 bases). The CDR3 covers 14 residues. With 4 bases removed from V and 9 bases from J, the gap between germline ends came to 16 bases. The germline V gene encodes CDR1 SGHVS and CDR2 FNYEAQ. Here the CDR3 reads CASSSGTRLGEQFF. The CDR3 coding sequence is TGTGCCAGCAGCTCAGGGACTCGGTTGGGTGAGCAGTTCTTC.

The chain uses TRBV7-2 and TRBJ2-2; D is unclear. CDR3 length: 14 residues. Per germline, CDR1 SGHTA and CDR2 FQGNSA. The V end lost 4 bases, the J end lost 5 bases, and 11 bases lay between the germline ends. CDR3 nucleotides: TGTGCCAGCAGCTCTTTTAGCTTGACCGGGGAGCTGTTTTTT. Its translation: CASSSFSLTGELFF.

The V and J genes are TRBV2 and TRBJ2-5; TRBD2 agrees at 9 bases. With 1 base clipped from V and 1 base from J, the junction kept 4 bases outside the gene matches. The germline V gene encodes CDR1 SNHLY and CDR2 FYNNEI. The CDR3 length is 16 residues. CDR3 sequence (DNA): TGTGCCAGCAGTGAAGGGCTAGCGGGACGCCAAGAGACCCAGTACTTC. This encodes CASSEGLAGRQETQYF. Drawing the rest from reference TRBV2 and TRBJ2-5, the complete variable domain is EPEVTQTPSHQVTQMGQEVILRCVPISNHLYFYWYRQILGQKVEFLVSFYNNEISEKSEIFDDQFSVERPDGSNFTLKIRSTKLEDSAMYFCASSEGLAGRQETQYFGPGTRLLVL.

This chain uses TRBV7-2 with TRBJ1-2; no firm D call. V lost 2 bases to trimming and J lost 7 bases, with 11 bases between them. The CDR3 sequence is 13 residues long. Germline CDR1 and CDR2: SGHTA and FQGNSA. The DNA for the CDR3 is TGTGCCAGCAGCTTAAGAAAGGTGTCTGGCTACACCTTC. This gives the protein CASSLRKVSGYTF.

This clone was recorded once. The chain employs TRBV5-1 and TRBJ2-5; no clear D gene. Trimming pared 2 bases from V and 4 bases from J, leaving 6 bases between. This CDR3 region has 12 residues. Germline V CDR1 and CDR2: SGHRS, YFSETQ. CDR3 amino acids: CASSFSAETQYF. The CDR3 DNA is TGCGCCAGCAGCTTTTCAGCAGAGACCCAGTACTTC.

The V and J genes are TRBV28 and TRBJ2-7; 9 bases map to TRBD1. The germline gives CDR1 MDHEN, CDR2 SYDVKM. Losses at the gene ends were 6 bases for V and 2 bases for J; bases not matched to a gene: 5. This CDR3 is built from 14 residues. DNA for the CDR3: TGTGCCAGCAGACAGGGACAGGGCACCTACGAGCAGTACTTC. Its translation is CASRQGQGTYEQYF.

This clone was seen a few times. The chain joins TRBV7-9 to TRBJ2-2; 11 nucleotides agree with TRBD2. V dropped 4 bases and J dropped 2; count of bases not matched to a gene: 3. CDR3 size: 16 residues. Germline CDR1 and CDR2: SEHNR and FQNEAQ (reference sequence). The CDR3 protein is CASSYGTSGNTGELFF. The CDR3 region has the DNA TGTGCCAGCAGCTACGGGACTAGCGGTAACACCGGGGAGCTGTTTTTT. The full variable domain, rest sourced from reference TRBV7-9 and TRBJ2-2, is DTGVSQNPRHKITKRGQNVTFRCDPISEHNRLYWYRQTLGQGPEFLTYFQNEAQLEKSRLLSDRFSAERPKGSFSTLEIQRTEQGDSAMYLCASSYGTSGNTGELFFGEGSRLTVL.

The J gene is TRBJ2-7, the V gene TRBV7-9; TRBD2 matches 11 bases. The germline V gene encodes CDR1 SEHNR and CDR2 FQNEAQ (reference sequence). V was pared by 6 bases and J by 0 bases, with 1 base of the junction left unmatched. The CDR3 runs to 14 residues. CDR3 in amino acids: CASRTSGSSYEQYF. In nucleotides, the CDR3 is TGTGCCAGCAGAACTAGCGGGAGCTCCTACGAGCAGTACTTC.

The V gene is TRBV11-2, the J gene TRBJ2-7; D may be TRBD1 or TRBD2 (5 bases each). This CDR3 region has 15 residues. The germline gives CDR1 SGHAT, CDR2 FQNNGV. The ends were cut back, 5 bases at V and 3 bases at J, with 17 bases in the middle. CDR3 loop: CASSPRGVGSYEQYF. As DNA, the CDR3 is TGTGCCAGCAGCCCCCGGGGCGTAGGGAGCTACGAGCAGTACTTC.

This sequence joins TRBV6-4 and TRBJ2-7, with 11 nucleotides matching TRBD1. This CDR3 spans 18 amino acids. J gave up 2 bases and V 9 bases, and 18 bases lay outside the gene matches. Germline V lookup: CDR1 MRHNA, CDR2 SNTAGT. In DNA form, the CDR3 reads TGTGCCAGGCCTCCTTGGACAGGGGGCATCGGCTCGCCCTACGAGCAGTACTTC. Translated: CARPPWTGGIGSPYEQYF.

In its sample, this clone was seen once. This chain joins TRBV7-9 and TRBJ2-5; TRBD1 matches at 7 bases. Germline CDR1 reads SEHNR; CDR2 reads FQNEAQ (reference sequence). V trimming: 1 base; J trimming: 5 bases; junction bases outside the gene matches: 10. The CDR3 spans 16 residues. CDR3 amino acids: CASSLGPGTAAETQYF. Here the CDR3 DNA reads TGTGCCAGCAGCTTAGGCCCCGGGACAGCGGCGGAGACCCAGTACTTC.

This chain uses TRBV19 with TRBJ2-7, with a possible D match to TRBD2 (6 bases). CDR1 LNHDA and CDR2 SQIVND come from the germline V gene (reference sequence). V lost 2 bases and J 5 bases, leaving 13 bases between the germline ends. This CDR3 spans 14 amino acids. CDR3 region: CASSIRAGGDEQYF. The CDR3 DNA is TGTGCCAGTAGTATAAGGGCAGGCGGGGACGAGCAGTACTTC.

The gene calls are TRBV11-2 and TRBJ2-7, with D tentatively TRBD2 (6 bases). CDR1 is SGHAT and CDR2 is FQNNGV in the germline V gene. CDR3 length: 16 residues. V lost 4 bases to trimming and J lost 5 bases, with 21 bases between them. CDR3 amino acids: CASSSRVGGDGHEQYF. For the CDR3, the DNA is TGTGCCAGCAGCTCCCGGGTTGGCGGGGACGGCCACGAGCAGTACTTC. Complete variable domain (other parts from reference TRBV11-2 and TRBJ2-7): EAGVAQSPRYKIIEKRQSVAFWCNPISGHATLYWYQQILGQGPKLLIQFQNNGVVDDSQLPKDRFSAERLKGVDSTLKIQPAKLEDSAVYLCASSSRVGGDGHEQYFGPGTRLTVT.

The gene calls are TRBV20-1 and TRBJ1-1, with a tentative D call TRBD1 (5 bases). Germline lookup yields CDR1 DFQATT and CDR2 SNEGSKA (reference sequence). CDR3 size: 11 residues. CDR3 coding DNA: TGCAGCGGCGCGGGGCACACTGAAGCTTTCTTT. This encodes CSGAGHTEAFF.

This sequence joins TRBV19 and TRBJ1-3, with 7 bases that match TRBD1. The CDR3 spans 15 residues. Germline CDR1 and CDR2: LNHDA and SQIVND (reference sequence). V was clipped by 4 bases and J by 4 bases; unmatched bases: 7. CDR3 bases: TGTGCCAGTAGTACAGCCGGGACAGAGGGAAACACCATATATTTT. Its protein product is CASSTAGTEGNTIYF.

The rearrangement links TRBV9 to TRBJ2-7; tentatively, D is TRBD1 or TRBD2 (5 bases each). Between the trimmed V and J ends, which lost 3 bases and 7 bases, there was a span of 14 bases. Germline V gene sequence: CDR1 SGDLS, CDR2 YYNGEE. The CDR3 runs 13 residues. Written as DNA, the CDR3 is TGTGCCAGCAGCGCGGGACCCGAGGGGGAGCAGTACTTC. Its translation is CASSAGPEGEQYF.